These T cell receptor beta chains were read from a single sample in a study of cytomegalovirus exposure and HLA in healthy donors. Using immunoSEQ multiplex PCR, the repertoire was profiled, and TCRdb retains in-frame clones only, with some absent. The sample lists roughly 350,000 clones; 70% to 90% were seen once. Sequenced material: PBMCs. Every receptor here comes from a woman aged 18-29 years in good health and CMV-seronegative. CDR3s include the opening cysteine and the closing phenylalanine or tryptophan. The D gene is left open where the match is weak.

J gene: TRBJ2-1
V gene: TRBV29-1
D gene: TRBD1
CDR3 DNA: TGCAGCGTTAAGGACAGGGGATGGAATGAGCAGTTCTTC
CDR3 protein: CSVKDRGWNEQFF

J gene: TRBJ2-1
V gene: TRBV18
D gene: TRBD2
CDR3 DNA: TGTGCCAGCTCACCCCCGGGACTAGTATTTGATGAGCAGTTCTTC
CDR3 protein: CASSPPGLVFDEQFF

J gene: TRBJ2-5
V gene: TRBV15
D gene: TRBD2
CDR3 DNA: TGTGCCACCAGCAGCCTTGGGACTAGCGAGACCCAGTACTTC
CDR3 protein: CATSSLGTSETQYF

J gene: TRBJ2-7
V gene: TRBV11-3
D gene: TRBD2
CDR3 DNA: TGTGCCAGCAGCTTAGGTAATAGCGGGAGCCCGCAGTACTTC
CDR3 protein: CASSLGNSGSPQYF

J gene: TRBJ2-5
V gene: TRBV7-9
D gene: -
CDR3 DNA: TGTGCCAGCAACCAGGCTTCCGGAAACCCTGGTGAGACCCAGTACTTC
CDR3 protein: CASNQASGNPGETQYF

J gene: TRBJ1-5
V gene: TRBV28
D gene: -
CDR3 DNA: TGTGCCAGTGCCCTCCCGGGGGATAATCAGCCCCAGCATTTT
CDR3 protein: CASALPGDNQPQHF

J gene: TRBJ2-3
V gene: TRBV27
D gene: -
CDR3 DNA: TGTGCCAGCAGCCCTGCAGGGGGGAACACAGATACGCAGTATTTT
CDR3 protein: CASSPAGGNTDTQYF

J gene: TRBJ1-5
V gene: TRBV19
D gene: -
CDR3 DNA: TGTGCCAGTAGTATAGCGGGAACCCACCAGCCCCAGCATTTT
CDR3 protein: CASSIAGTHQPQHF

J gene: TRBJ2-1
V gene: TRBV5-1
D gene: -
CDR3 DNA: TGCGCCAGCAGCTTGGCTTCCGATGAGCAGTTCTTC
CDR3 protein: CASSLASDEQFF

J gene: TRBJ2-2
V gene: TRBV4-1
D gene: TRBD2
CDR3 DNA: TGCGCCAGCAGCCAGCCCACTAGCGGGAAAAACACCGGGGAGCTGTTTTTT
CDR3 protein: CASSQPTSGKNTGELFF